The 19 T cell receptor beta chains below all came from one sample that was sequenced in a study of T cells expressing NK-cell markers. TCRdb reprocessed the 5' RACE reads; each CDR3 protein has one entry and no DNA is given. This table holds 250,000 to 300,000 distinct CDR3 sequences. Sequencing was done on a sample of blood T cells: a sorted CD56 or NKG2C T cell subset, CD4+ or CD8+ T cells, or bulk PBMC T cells (not recorded which). All receptors come from a woman aged 18 to 75 in good health.

The chain employs TRBV6-1 and TRBJ2-4; TCRdb indicates TRBD1, and absent DNA this call remains unverified. CDR3 length equals 16 residues. The germline V gene has CDR1 MNHNS and CDR2 SASEGT. The CDR3 reads CASSLRTGLPKNIQYF.

The chain uses TRBV9 and TRBJ1-6; TCRdb gives TRBD1 as the D gene, but with no DNA this cannot be confirmed. This CDR3 comprises 16 residues. Germline V CDR1 and CDR2: SGDLS, YYNGEE. CDR3 in amino acids: CASSVESGATAPPLHF.

The V gene is TRBV12-3 or TRBV12-4, the J gene TRBJ1-2; TCRdb's D gene call, TRBD1, goes unchecked for lack of DNA. CDR3 length: 14 amino acids. This CDR3 reads CASSFRRADYGYTF.

The genes are TRBV4-3 and TRBJ1-2; TCRdb proposes TRBD1, but this gene call is untestable without DNA. CDR3 length: 16 amino acids. In germline, CDR1 is LGHNA, CDR2 YSLEER. The CDR3 reads CASSQEGPAGSYGYTF.

The chain employs TRBV10-3 and TRBJ2-1. Germline V gene data show CDR1 as ENHRY and CDR2 as SYGVKD. The CDR3 is made up of 13 amino acids. The CDR3 here is CAIAEGSYNEQFF.

This chain links TRBV10-2 with TRBJ1-3. CDR3 length: 14 residues. CDR1 WSHSY and CDR2 SAAADI come from the germline V gene. The CDR3 loop reads CASSDISSGNTIYF.

This chain links TRBV5-1 with TRBJ2-7; TCRdb indicates TRBD1, and absent DNA this call remains unverified. The CDR3 consists of 15 residues. Germline V lookup: CDR1 SGHRS, CDR2 YFSETQ. CDR3 sequence: CASSFSGTEPYEQYF.

The rearrangement uses TRBV5-1 and TRBJ2-1; TCRdb's D call of TRBD2 is untestable without DNA. There are 15 residues in the CDR3. CDR1 is SGHRS and CDR2 is YFSETQ in the germline V gene. CDR3 loop: CASSWTSGSMVEQFF. Complete variable domain (other parts from reference TRBV5-1 and TRBJ2-1): KAGVTQTPRYLIKTRGQQVTLSCSPISGHRSVSWYQQTPGQGLQFLFEYFSETQRNKGNFPGRFSGRQFSNSRSEMNVSTLELGDSALYLCASSWTSGSMVEQFFGPGTRLTVL.

The rearrangement links TRBV6-2 or TRBV6-3 to TRBJ1-5; TCRdb gives TRBD1 as the D gene, but with no DNA this cannot be confirmed. The CDR3 consists of 14 residues. Germline V gene data show CDR1 as MNHEY and CDR2 as SVGEGT. CDR3 loop: CASSPRGTHQPQHF.

The chain joins TRBV3-1 to TRBJ2-1; TCRdb outputs TRBD2, but without DNA this stays unchecked. The CDR3 consists of 16 residues. Germline lookup yields CDR1 LGHDT and CDR2 YNNKEL (reference sequence). CDR3 residues: CASKRAGTSEAGEQFF.

This chain joins TRBV7-2 and TRBJ1-1. The CDR3 has 13 amino acids. The germline gives CDR1 SGHTA, CDR2 FQGNSA. The CDR3 loop is CASSIQVNTEAFF.

This chain uses TRBV3-1 with TRBJ2-7. Germline CDR1 is LGHDT and CDR2 is YNNKEL (reference sequence). The CDR3 runs to 14 residues. This chain's CDR3 is CASSQGYSSYEQYF.

This rearrangement joins TRBV9 to TRBJ2-5; checking the TCRdb D call of TRBD1 is not possible without DNA. The V gene's germline CDR1 is SGDLS and CDR2 YYNGEE. The CDR3 totals 15 residues. The chain's CDR3 is CASTLKGEYQETQYF.

CDR3 amino acids: CASRPRETQETQYF. The genes are TRBV6-2 or TRBV6-3 and TRBJ2-5; TCRdb's D call, TRBD2, is unchecked because there is no DNA. This CDR3 is 14 amino acids long. Germline V gene data show CDR1 as MNHEY and CDR2 as SVGEGT.

The rearrangement uses TRBV10-3 and TRBJ2-3. The CDR3 is made up of 15 amino acids. Looked up from germline, CDR1 is ENHRY and CDR2 is SYGVKD. CDR3 residues: CAISETTTSTDTQYF.

The chain couples TRBV20-1 to TRBJ2-7; TCRdb's D call, TRBD1, is unchecked because there is no DNA. Germline V gene sequence: CDR1 DFQATT, CDR2 SNEGSKA (reference sequence). The CDR3 loop spans 15 amino acids. CDR3 region: CSARDPDRGLYEQYF.

This sequence joins TRBV9 and TRBJ2-1; TCRdb outputs TRBD2, but without DNA this stays unchecked. The germline V gene encodes CDR1 SGDLS and CDR2 YYNGEE. The CDR3 contains 15 residues. The CDR3 region is CASSSPPGRAYEQFF.

The chain combines TRBV7-2 with TRBJ1-5; as DNA is missing, the TRBD1 call by TCRdb cannot be tested. From germline, CDR1 is SGHTA and CDR2 FQGNSA. This CDR3 is built from 15 residues. The CDR3: CASSLDRGTNQPQHF.

The V call is TRBV25-1, the J call TRBJ2-2; lacking DNA, the TRBD2 call made by TCRdb goes unchecked. CDR1 is MGHDK, CDR2 SYGVNS, per germline. The CDR3 length is 15 residues. The chain's CDR3 is CASSEWRGNTGELFF.